Included here is one TCR beta chain sequence, with context. What it binds is not known. This record belongs to a study of blood T cells in healthy people across ages. It was with a sample-barcoded 5' primer and a J-beta primer mix that a second PCR of roughly 6 to 11 cycles was run. TCRdb used MiXCR to reprocess the 5' RACE reads, holding one entry per CDR3 protein. The data hold some 1,500,000 distinct CDR3 sequences, with approximately 39% observed a single time. Whole-study results and caveats: Higher diversity and more naive CD4+ cells were features of long-lived donors, compared to aged donors. It was not known whether donors were CMV positive (a possible confounder of expanded clonotype changes). Older age went with lower TCR beta diversity per million T cells, in a roughly linear way.

CDR1 and CDR2 from the germline V gene are SEHNR and FQNEAQ (reference sequence). The CDR3 consists of 14 residues. V was shortened by 2 bases and J by 4 bases, with 11 bases between the two germline ends. The source is a woman under 30 in good health. The J gene is TRBJ1-2, the V gene TRBV7-9; tentative D call: TRBD1 (5 bases). The sample taken for sequencing was blood. The CDR3 loop reads CASSLNRGPYGYTF. Here the CDR3 DNA reads TGTGCCAGCAGCTTAAATAGGGGCCCCTATGGCTACACCTTC. Complete variable domain (other parts from reference TRBV7-9 and TRBJ1-2): DTGVSQNPRHKITKRGQNVTFRCDPISEHNRLYWYRQTLGQGPEFLTYFQNEAQLEKSRLLSDRFSAERPKGSFSTLEIQRTEQGDSAMYLCASSLNRGPYGYTFGSGTRLTVV.